Following are 14 T cell receptor beta chains from one sample sequenced in a study of response to subunit inactivated influenza vaccine. TCRdb processed the RT-PCR reads anew with MiXCR; each CDR3 protein has one entry. Among 560,000 or so distinct CDR3 sequences listed, 7.6% were seen once. The source material was PBMCs from blood, sampled roughly 24 months after vaccination. These receptors were collected from a man aged 50-75 years who received an inactivated influenza vaccine.

This clonotype was seen more than once but under ten times. The rearrangement joins TRBV9 to TRBJ2-3; D possibly corresponds to TRBD2 (5 bases). Between the trimmed V and J ends, which lost 2 bases and 2 bases, there was a span of 9 bases. CDR1 is SGDLS and CDR2 is YYNGEE in the germline V gene. CDR3 length: 14 residues. For the CDR3, the DNA is TGTGCCAGCAGCGTCTCGACTACCACAGATACGCAGTATTTT. It codes for CASSVSTTTDTQYF.

The chain is built from TRBV6-1 and TRBJ2-1; 12 nucleotides line up with TRBD2. Germline V gives CDR1 MNHNS, CDR2 SASEGT. V trimming: 6 bases; J trimming: 2 bases; junction bases outside the gene matches: 5. The CDR3 is 16 residues long. CDR3 sequence reads: CASRLRTSGTYNEQFF. For the CDR3, the DNA is TGTGCCAGCAGGCTTCGGACTAGCGGGACCTACAATGAGCAGTTCTTC.

This chain links TRBV6-1 with TRBJ1-2, with 10 bases that match TRBD1. After removal of 6 bases from V and 6 bases from J, the junction contained 7 bases not matched to a gene. The CDR3 extends over 14 amino acids. CDR1 and CDR2 from the germline V gene are MNHNS and SASEGT. The chain's CDR3 is CASSDRGPTDGYTF. The CDR3 DNA reads as TGTGCCAGCAGCGACAGGGGGCCGACGGATGGCTACACCTTC.

This clonotype was observed a few times. The chain has TRBV6-5 and TRBJ1-4; D is ambiguous. The V gene lost 0 bases and the J gene lost 8 bases, with 10 bases spanning the gap. This CDR3 contains 14 residues. Per germline, CDR1 MNHEY and CDR2 SVGAGI. Here the CDR3 DNA reads TGTGCCAGCAGTTACTCATCCATGCGGGAAAAACTGTTTTTT. It yields the protein CASSYSSMREKLFF.

This clonotype was seen a few times. The chain recombines TRBV27 with TRBJ2-3, with D hard to call. Trimming shortened V by 4 bases and J by 2 bases, and 10 bases separated the two germline ends. The CDR3 covers 14 residues. The germline gives CDR1 MNHEY, CDR2 SMNVEV (reference sequence). The CDR3 region has the DNA TGTGCCAGCAGTTCGAGTCTAGACACAGATACGCAGTATTTT. It translates to CASSSSLDTDTQYF.

V is TRBV20-1 and J is TRBJ2-7; tentatively, D is TRBD1 (6 bases). Deletions cut 3 bases from V and 5 bases from J, with 11 bases between. Looked up from germline, CDR1 is DFQATT and CDR2 is SNEGSKA (reference sequence). The CDR3 has 12 residues. In DNA form, the CDR3 reads TGCAGTGCTAGGGCTACAGGGCACGAGCAGTACTTC. Translating gives CSARATGHEQYF.

This clonotype was observed a handful of times. The V gene is TRBV12-3 or TRBV12-4, the J gene TRBJ2-2, with D possibly TRBD2 on 6 matching bases. The CDR3 runs 15 residues. Trimming left V 6 bases short and J 7 bases short, with 18 bases between. The CDR3 bases are TGTGCCAGCAGCCTCGCGGGACGGTGGGTCGGGGAGCTGTTTTTT. Protein sequence: CASSLAGRWVGELFF.

V and J are TRBV4-2 and TRBJ2-3, with 12 bases matching TRBD2. V was clipped by 0 bases and J by 3 bases; unmatched bases: 1. Germline V gene sequence: CDR1 LGHNA, CDR2 YNFKEQ. The CDR3 has 16 residues. CDR3 in DNA: TGTGCCAGCAGCCAAGAGACTAGCGGGAGAACAGATACGCAGTATTTT. Amino acid sequence: CASSQETSGRTDTQYF.

The chain uses TRBV20-1 and TRBJ2-1; 8 bases are shared with TRBD2. This CDR3 has 14 residues. CDR1 is DFQATT and CDR2 is SNEGSKA in the germline V gene (reference sequence). Trimming removed 8 bases from V and 2 bases from J; junction bases left unmatched: 8. The CDR3, as DNA: TGCAGTTTTAAAGCGGGAGTGACCTACAATGAGCAGTTCTTC. Amino acids: CSFKAGVTYNEQFF.

This chain links TRBV12-3 or TRBV12-4 with TRBJ1-2; tentatively, D is TRBD1 (5 bases). CDR3 length: 18 amino acids. V shed 2 bases and J shed 0 bases, with 19 bases lying between them. Written as DNA, the CDR3 is TGTGCCAGCAGTTTAACACCCTGGCCCCGACAGCCTAACTATGGCTACACCTTC. Translating it yields CASSLTPWPRQPNYGYTF.

The table lists this clonotype with many counts. J is TRBJ1-4 and V is TRBV7-2; D may be TRBD1 (5 bases). This CDR3 has 15 residues. The germline gives CDR1 SGHTA, CDR2 FQGNSA. Trimming left V 2 bases short and J 3 bases short, with 10 bases between. The CDR3: CASSLQGFANEKLFF. CDR3 DNA sequence: TGTGCCAGCAGCTTACAGGGCTTTGCTAATGAAAAACTGTTTTTT.

The chain joins TRBV9 to TRBJ1-1; D is undetermined. The CDR3 runs 14 residues. The germline V and J ends were trimmed by 0 bases and 0 bases, with 6 bases remaining between them. Looked up from germline, CDR1 is SGDLS and CDR2 is YYNGEE. The DNA of the CDR3 is TGTGCCAGCAGCGTAGATCACCTGAACACTGAAGCTTTCTTT. It encodes CASSVDHLNTEAFF. Full variable domain (outside the CDR3, taken from reference TRBV9 and TRBJ1-1): DSGVTQTPKHLITATGQRVTLRCSPRSGDLSVYWYQQSLDQGLQFLIQYYNGEERAKGNILERFSAQQFPDLHSELNLSSLELGDSALYFCASSVDHLNTEAFFGQGTRLTVV.

Only a few counts were recorded for this clonotype. V usage is TRBV6-2 or TRBV6-3 and J usage is TRBJ2-7; 7 nucleotides line up with TRBD1. Unmatched junction bases numbered 8, after V lost 5 bases and J lost 7 bases. This CDR3 has 13 amino acids. Per germline, CDR1 MNHEY and CDR2 SVGEGT. CDR3 protein: CASSPDRVWEQYF. CDR3 bases: TGTGCCAGCAGTCCCGACAGGGTTTGGGAGCAGTACTTC.

The chain carries TRBV10-3 and TRBJ1-4; D ambiguous. Germline V gene data show CDR1 as ENHRY and CDR2 as SYGVKD. V lost 6 bases and J 0 bases, leaving 5 bases between the germline ends. The CDR3 contains 13 residues. CDR3 bases: TGTGCCATCAGGATTGCAACTAATGAAAAACTGTTTTTT. Translating it yields CAIRIATNEKLFF.